This TCR beta chain was recovered during a study of cytomegalovirus exposure and HLA in healthy donors. Study results and limitations: Looking again later, the authors saw that most CMV-associated TCR beta chains seemed HLA-restricted. As a later analysis showed, a missense DCLRE1C variant was linked to trimming of TCR beta V- and J-genes.

Amplification used 60 Vbeta primers and 13 Jbeta primers. TCRdb keeps only in-frame clones here, not all; method: immunoSEQ multiplex PCR. This table has 70,000 to 80,000 clones, 82% appearing once. Worth noting for this clone: The antigen is not known. Germline and junction disagree at one end, which may indicate a read error.

Germline V gene sequence: CDR1 PRHDT, CDR2 FYEKMQ (reference sequence). The CDR3 length is 13 residues. The rearrangement links TRBV13 to TRBJ2-1; D ambiguous. The receptor was derived from a young man in good health and CMV-seronegative. Sequencing was performed on PBMCs. The CDR3 loop is CDSRLGRAREQFF. The CDR3 region has the DNA TGTGACAGCAGATTAGGGCGAGCCAGGGAGCAGTTCTTC.